This T cell receptor (beta chain) was observed in a study of T cell repertoires in cytomegalovirus infection. Study details: HLA-B-restricted CMV epitopes that are well studied were used alongside recently identified HLA-C-restricted ones. Both CMV infection and a matching HLA type were indicated by public TCR beta signatures. Findings of the study overall: CMV-specific TCR beta clonotypes restricted by HLA-C dominated the ex vivo response.

A few counts support this clonotype. Its antigen is unknown. CDR3 length equals 16 residues. Germline V lookup: CDR1 SGHTA, CDR2 FQGNSA. J lost 2 bases, V lost 5 bases, and 7 bases had no gene match. A single record per CDR3 protein comes from TCRdb applying MiXCR to the reads. The sample yields some 480,000 distinct CDR3 sequences, 25% to 35% seen once. The sequence was collected from a human donor in good health (CMV status not recorded). Some clones in this sample may be carry-over from other donors' samples. The sequenced sample was cultured PBMCs, obtained from culture after CMV antigen stimulation. The chain uses TRBV7-2 and TRBJ2-1; 9 nucleotides align to TRBD2. The CDR3 spells CASSARLAVAYNEQFF. CDR3 DNA sequence: TGTGCCAGCAGCGCAAGACTAGCGGTTGCCTACAATGAGCAGTTCTTC. The complete variable domain, with remaining parts taken from reference TRBV7-2 and TRBJ2-1, reads GAGVSQSPSNKVTEKGKDVELRCDPISGHTALYWYRQSLGQGLEFLIYFQGNSAPDKSGLPSDRFSAERTGGSVSTLTIQRTQQEDSAVYLCASSARLAVAYNEQFFGPGTRLTVL.